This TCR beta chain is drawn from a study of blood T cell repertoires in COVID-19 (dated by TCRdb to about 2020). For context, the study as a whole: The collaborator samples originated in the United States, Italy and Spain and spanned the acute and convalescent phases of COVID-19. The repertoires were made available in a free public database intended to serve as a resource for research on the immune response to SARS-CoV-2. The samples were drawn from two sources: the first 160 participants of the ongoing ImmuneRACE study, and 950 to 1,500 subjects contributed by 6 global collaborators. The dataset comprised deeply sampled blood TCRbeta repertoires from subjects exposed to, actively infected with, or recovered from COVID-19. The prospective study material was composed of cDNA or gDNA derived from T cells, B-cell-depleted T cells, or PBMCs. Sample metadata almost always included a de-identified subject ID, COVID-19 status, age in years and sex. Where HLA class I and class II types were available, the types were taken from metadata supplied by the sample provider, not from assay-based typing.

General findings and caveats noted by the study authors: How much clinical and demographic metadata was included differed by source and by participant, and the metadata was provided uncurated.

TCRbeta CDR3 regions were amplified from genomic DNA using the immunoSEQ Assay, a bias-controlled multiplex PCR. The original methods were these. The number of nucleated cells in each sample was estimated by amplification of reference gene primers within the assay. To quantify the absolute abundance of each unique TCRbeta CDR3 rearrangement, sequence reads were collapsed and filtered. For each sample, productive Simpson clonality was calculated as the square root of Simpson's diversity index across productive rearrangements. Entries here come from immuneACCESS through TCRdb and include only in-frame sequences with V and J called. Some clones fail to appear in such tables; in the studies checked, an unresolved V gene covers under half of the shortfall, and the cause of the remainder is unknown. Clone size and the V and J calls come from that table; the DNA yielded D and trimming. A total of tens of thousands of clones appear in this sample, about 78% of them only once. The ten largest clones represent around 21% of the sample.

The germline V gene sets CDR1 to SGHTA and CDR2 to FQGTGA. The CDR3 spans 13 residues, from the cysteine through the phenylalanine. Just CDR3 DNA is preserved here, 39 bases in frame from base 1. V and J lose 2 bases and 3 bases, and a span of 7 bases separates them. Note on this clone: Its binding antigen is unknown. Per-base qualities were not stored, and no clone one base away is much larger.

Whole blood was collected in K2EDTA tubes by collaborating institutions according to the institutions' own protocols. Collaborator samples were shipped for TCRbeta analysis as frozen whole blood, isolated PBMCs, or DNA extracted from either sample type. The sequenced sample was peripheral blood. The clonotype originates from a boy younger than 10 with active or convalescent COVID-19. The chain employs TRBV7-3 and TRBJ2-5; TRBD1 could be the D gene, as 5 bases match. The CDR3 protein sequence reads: CASSLRREETQYF. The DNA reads TGTGCCAGCAGCTTACGCAGGGAAGAGACCCAGTACTTC. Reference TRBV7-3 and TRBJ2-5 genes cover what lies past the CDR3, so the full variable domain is GAGVSQTPSNKVTEKGKYVELRCDPISGHTALYWYRQSLGQGPEFLIYFQGTGAADDSGLPNDRFFAVRPEGSVSTLKIQRTERGDSAVYLCASSLRREETQYFGPGTRLLVL.